One and the same sample provided the 9 T cell receptor beta chains below, sequenced in a study of blood T cell repertoires in COVID-19. TCRdb keeps only in-frame clones here, not all; method: immunoSEQ multiplex PCR. The sample includes approximately 150,000 clones, 70% to 90% of them seen just once. The sequenced sample was peripheral blood. The receptors derive from a woman in her 70s with acute or convalescent COVID-19.

This chain joins TRBV21-1 and TRBJ2-3; the table's D call TRBD2 went unverified against the DNA. TRBV21-1 has pseudogene status. The CDR3 is made up of 15 amino acids. CDR3 protein: CARPGLPPSTDTQYF. The CDR3 DNA reads as TGTGCCAGACCGGGACTCCCCCCTAGCACAGATACGCAGTATTTT.

The V and J genes are TRBV15 and TRBJ1-6, with D possibly TRBD1 on 6 matching bases. This CDR3 has 15 residues. The germline CDR1 and CDR2 sequences are LNHNV and YYDKDF (reference sequence). Trimming shortened V by 6 bases and J by 8 bases, and 17 bases separated the two germline ends. The CDR3 DNA follows: TGTGCCACCAGTAAAAGACCGGGACAAGATTCACCCCTCCACTTT. Protein sequence: CATSKRPGQDSPLHF.

The J gene is TRBJ1-5, the V gene TRBV28; no definite D call. V was shortened by 7 bases and J by 3 bases, with 16 bases between the two germline ends. The CDR3 is 15 amino acids. Germline-derived CDR1 and CDR2 are MDHEN and SYDVKM. The CDR3 loop is CASNGLSPFNQPQHF. DNA of the CDR3: TGTGCCAGCAATGGACTTTCCCCCTTCAATCAGCCCCAGCATTTT.

CDR3 protein: CASSIVGARETQYF. The CDR3 DNA sequence: TGTGCCAGTAGTATCGTAGGGGCGAGAGAGACCCAGTACTTC. V usage is TRBV19 and J usage is TRBJ2-5; a weak D match, TRBD1 (5 bases). The germline CDR1 and CDR2 sequences are LNHDA and SQIVND (reference sequence). CDR3 length: 14 amino acids. V was shortened by 3 bases and J by 4 bases, with 12 bases between the two germline ends.

The chain links TRBV19 to TRBJ1-5, with 8 bases matching TRBD1. The V segment lost 10 bases and the J segment 2 bases; nucleotides outside the gene matches: 7. Germline lookup yields CDR1 LNHDA and CDR2 SQIVND (reference sequence). CDR3 length equals 14 residues. The CDR3: CATQGAQGNQPQHF. In nucleotides, the CDR3 is TGTGCCACCCAGGGGGCGCAGGGCAATCAGCCCCAGCATTTT. Combining the CDR3 with reference TRBV19 and TRBJ1-5 gives the whole variable domain DGGITQSPKYLFRKEGQNVTLSCEQNLNHDAMYWYRQDPGQGLRLIYYSQIVNDFQKGDIAEGYSVSREKKESFPLTVTSAQKNPTAFYLCATQGAQGNQPQHFGDGTRLSIL.

This clone was picked up one time. Here the CDR3 DNA reads TGTGCCAGCAGTTGGGAGGGAGGGGGCAATCAGCCCCAGCATTTT. It codes for CASSWEGGGNQPQHF. The chain carries TRBV6-2 or TRBV6-3 and TRBJ1-5; tentative D call: TRBD1 (5 bases). Germline CDR1 is MNHEY and CDR2 is SVGEGT. The V gene lost 4 bases and the J gene lost 2 bases, with 12 bases spanning the gap. The CDR3 consists of 15 residues.

The chain joins TRBV7-9 to TRBJ2-5; D may be TRBD1 (5 bases). CDR3 length: 14 amino acids. The germline V and J ends were trimmed by 5 bases and 0 bases, with 10 bases remaining between them. The germline V gene encodes CDR1 SEHNR and CDR2 FQNEAQ (reference sequence). The CDR3 sequence is CASSPQAYQETQYF. Here the CDR3 DNA reads TGTGCCAGCAGCCCACAGGCGTACCAAGAGACCCAGTACTTC.

This clone was picked up a small number of times. V gene TRBV4-1 combines with J gene TRBJ2-1; 10 bases are a match to TRBD1. This CDR3 comprises 19 residues. V shed 1 base and J 0 bases; nucleotides not matched to a gene: 9. Germline V gene data show CDR1 as MGHRA and CDR2 as YSYEKL. The CDR3 nucleotides read TGCGCCAGCAGCCAAGCCCGATTAAGGGACAGGGGCTCCTACAATGAGCAGTTCTTC. Protein product: CASSQARLRDRGSYNEQFF.

This clone came up many times. The V call is TRBV29-1, the J call TRBJ1-1, with D unclear. The germline V and J ends were trimmed by 4 bases and 4 bases, with 13 bases remaining between them. This CDR3 spans 13 amino acids. Germline V gives CDR1 SQVTM, CDR2 ANQGSEA. The CDR3 DNA is TGCAGCGTTGTCGTATCGGCGGGCACTGAAGCTTTCTTT. Translated, it gives CSVVVSAGTEAFF.